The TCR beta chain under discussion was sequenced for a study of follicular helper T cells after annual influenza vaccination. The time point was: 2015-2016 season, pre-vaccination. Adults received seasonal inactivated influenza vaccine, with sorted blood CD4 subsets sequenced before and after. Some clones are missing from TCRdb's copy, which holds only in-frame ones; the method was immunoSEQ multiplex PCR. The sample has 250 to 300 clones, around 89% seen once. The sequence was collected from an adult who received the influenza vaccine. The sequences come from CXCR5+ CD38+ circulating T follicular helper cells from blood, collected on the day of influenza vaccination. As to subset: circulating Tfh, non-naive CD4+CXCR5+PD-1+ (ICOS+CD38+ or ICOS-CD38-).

CDR3 bases: TGTGCCAGCAGCCAGAGGAACACTGAAGCTTTCTTT. The encoded protein is CASSQRNTEAFF. V gene TRBV13 combines with J gene TRBJ1-1, with D uncertain. The CDR3 covers 12 residues. Germline CDR1 reads PRHDT; CDR2 reads FYEKMQ (reference sequence). The V end was cut by 5 bases, the J end by 1 base, with 5 bases between. Drawing the rest from reference TRBV13 and TRBJ1-1, the complete variable domain is AAGVIQSPRHLIKEKRETATLKCYPIPRHDTVYWYQQGPGQDPQFLISFYEKMQSDKGSIPDRFSAQQFSDYHSELNMSSLELGDSALYFCASSQRNTEAFFGQGTRLTVV.